The entry below describes one T cell receptor beta chain. Its antigen remains unknown. The length of the CDR3 is 16 residues. The germline V and J ends were trimmed by 4 bases and 2 bases, with 16 bases remaining between them. Germline assignment: CDR1 SGHRS and CDR2 YFSETQ. The source of the sample is a study of blood T cells in healthy people across ages. Whole-study findings and limits: Getting older went along with TCR beta diversity per million T cells dropping roughly linearly. When set beside aged donors, long-lived donors presented more naive CD4+ cells and higher diversity.

Then a second PCR, running roughly 7 to 12 cycles, was carried out with a sample-barcoded 5' primer and a J-beta primer mix. Researchers report that each sample yielded at least 3 million CDR3-containing paired-end reads. From the 5' RACE reads, TCRdb called clonotypes with MiXCR, one entry per CDR3 protein. The sample contains 1.5 million to 2 million distinct CDR3 sequences, about 28% of which appear only once. The TCR sequence derives from a woman aged 25 to 39 in good health. The gene calls are TRBV5-1 and TRBJ2-1, with D perhaps being TRBD1 or TRBD2 (5 bases each). Sequencing was done on a sample of blood. Here the CDR3 reads CASSPRVGDAYNEQFF. CDR3 DNA sequence: TGCGCCAGCAGCCCAAGGGTAGGGGACGCCTACAATGAGCAGTTCTTC.